These T cell receptor beta chains were read from a single sample in a study of T-cell memory formation after mild COVID-19. TCRdb reprocessed the 5' RACE reads via MiXCR and lists one record per CDR3 protein. There are about 600,000 distinct CDR3 sequences in the sample; roughly 20% occur only once, and under 8.5% lies in the top ten. Sequencing was carried out using PBMCs or a T cell subset sorted from them (not recorded which). The origin of the receptors is an adult woman who had mild COVID-19 (a few samples of this study predate the infection). Cell type and time point are not known. Both conserved end residues are trimmed from each CDR3. Each record gives: V gene, J gene, CDR3 protein.

>TRBV10-3|TRBJ2-3
AISEGLAGLDTQY
>TRBV7-2|TRBJ2-1
ASSLGAGGGGGEQF
>TRBV6-5|TRBJ2-7
ASRGTEDYEQY
>TRBV18|TRBJ1-1
ASSLMGLTIINTEAF
>TRBV12-3/TRBV12-4|TRBJ2-1
ASSPAGWRGGYNEQF
>TRBV12-3/TRBV12-4|TRBJ2-3
ASSFGTVGADTQY
>TRBV24-1|TRBJ2-1
ATSAERGYSYNEQF
>TRBV4-1|TRBJ2-7
ASSLQGTSGRSSSYEQY
>TRBV6-4|TRBJ2-1
ASSDLLAREQF
>TRBV20-1|TRBJ2-7
SAREGNYEQY
>TRBV19|TRBJ2-5
ASTRGTSGTQETQY